This T cell receptor (beta chain) was sequenced during a study of T cells in Graves' hyperthyroidism and ophthalmopathy. Findings of the study overall: The model predicted ophthalmopathy a median roughly 6.5 months before onset. The blood repertoire included most of the expanded thyroid clonotypes above 0.001.

Amplification yielded TCR beta CDR3 regions, with RNA transcripts as the source. During a first-round RT-PCR of the TCR CDR3, the HTBI primer set was used. TCRdb called the multiplex PCR reads again in MiXCR, with one record for every CDR3 protein. The repertoire includes 340,000 or so distinct CDR3 sequences, roughly 17% of them detected once, and around 34% sits in the top ten. Patients having uncontrolled infection, another autoimmune disease, pregnancy or lactation were not included. Germline assignment: CDR1 SGHNT and CDR2 YENEEA. V lost 7 bases and J lost 6; bases outside the gene matches: 9. The CDR3 sequence is 14 residues long. About this clonotype itself: Antigen: not known. This sequence may be a read error, since a much larger clone differs from it by one base.

This chain joins TRBV11-3 and TRBJ2-3; 8 bases are a match to TRBD2. This receptor was obtained from a man aged 30 to 39 with Graves' hyperthyroidism. The sample was blood. The CDR3 DNA sequence: TGTGCCAGCAATCCCAGCGGGAGTGGGGATACGCAGTATTTT. As protein: CASNPSGSGDTQYF.